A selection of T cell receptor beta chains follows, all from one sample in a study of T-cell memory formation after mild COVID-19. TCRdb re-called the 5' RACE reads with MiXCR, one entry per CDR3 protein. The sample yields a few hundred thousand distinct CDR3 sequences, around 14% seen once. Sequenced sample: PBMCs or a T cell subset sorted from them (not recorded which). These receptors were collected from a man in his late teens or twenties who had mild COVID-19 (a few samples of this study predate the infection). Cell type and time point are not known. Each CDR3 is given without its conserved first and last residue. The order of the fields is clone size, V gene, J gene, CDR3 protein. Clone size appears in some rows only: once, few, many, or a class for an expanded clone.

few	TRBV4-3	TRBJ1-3	ASSQDLRNTIY
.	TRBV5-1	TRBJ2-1	ASSAGQTGDKVNEQF
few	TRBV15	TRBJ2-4	ATSRDPFGPTAKNIQY
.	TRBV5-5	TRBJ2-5	ASSAPNSWGLGETQY
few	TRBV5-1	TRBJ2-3	ASSLPGLAGDTQY
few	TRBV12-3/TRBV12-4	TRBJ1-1	ASVVGTLLNTEAF
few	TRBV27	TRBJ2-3	ASSLSSGGPTDTQY
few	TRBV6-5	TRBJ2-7	ASSYSRGLYEQY
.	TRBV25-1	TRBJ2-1	ASSLGVRGQF
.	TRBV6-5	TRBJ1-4	ASSQDPVTNEKLF
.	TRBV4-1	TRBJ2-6	ASSQPLRGRSIYVLT
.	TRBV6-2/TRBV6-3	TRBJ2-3	ASSYPWTSGDTDTQY
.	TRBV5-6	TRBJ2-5	ASSLDRQEETQY
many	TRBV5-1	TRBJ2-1	ASSGTGSYNEQF
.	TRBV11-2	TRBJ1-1	ASSGKKAF